Listed below are T cell receptor beta chains from one sample, sequenced in a study of blood T cells in healthy people across ages. TCRdb recomputed calls from the 5' RACE reads with MiXCR, one row per CDR3 protein. This table holds around 1,100,000 distinct CDR3 sequences, around two fifths found once. Material: blood. These receptors came from a young man in good health. The CDR3 runs from the conserved cysteine through the conserved F or W. The D gene is left open where the match is weak. The size field is filled for only some rows; it gives once, few, many or a size class.

clone_size	d_call	v_call	j_call	cdr3_aa	cdr3_nt
few	TRBD1	TRBV28	TRBJ1-2	CASSPTGGGGGYRYTF	TGTGCCAGCAGCCCAACAGGGGGCGGTGGGGGATATCGCTACACCTTC
-	-	TRBV27	TRBJ2-2	CASTPATGELFF	TGTGCCAGCACTCCCGCCACCGGGGAGCTGTTTTTT
-	-	TRBV12-3/TRBV12-4	TRBJ1-2	CATDEEGIRTNYGYTF	TGTGCCACGGATGAGGAGGGGATTCGTACTAACTATGGCTACACCTTC
-	TRBD1	TRBV7-9	TRBJ2-2	CASSLGQGVGELFF	TGTGCCAGCAGCTTGGGACAGGGCGTCGGGGAGCTGTTTTTT
few	-	TRBV28	TRBJ1-1	CASRVRPTRWGAEAFF	TGTGCCAGCAGAGTCCGACCGACAAGGTGGGGAGCTGAAGCTTTCTTT
-	-	TRBV4-1	TRBJ1-1	CASSQTVVNTEAFF	TGCGCCAGCAGCCAGACAGTTGTCAACACTGAAGCTTTCTTT
-	-	TRBV5-6	TRBJ1-1	CASWATGPLTGAFF	TGTGCCAGCTGGGCGACCGGACCGCTCACGGGAGCTTTCTTT
few	TRBD2	TRBV7-2	TRBJ2-3	CASSKGTSGEVGDTQYF	TGTGCCAGCAGCAAAGGGACTAGCGGGGAGGTGGGAGATACGCAGTATTTT
-	-	TRBV25-1	TRBJ2-2	CASGRTNTGELFF	TGTGCCAGCGGCCGAACGAACACCGGGGAGCTGTTTTTT
-	-	TRBV4-2	TRBJ1-3	CASSQVLTNSGNTIYF	TGTGCCAGCAGCCAAGTTCTGACCAACTCTGGAAACACCATATATTTT